This TCR beta chain was obtained from a study of T cell repertoires in aging, cancer and after chemotherapy. As for the study in general: Glioblastoma patients receiving temozolomide-based therapy gave paired samples before and after chemotherapy. The whole study produced a dataset of about 8.8 million TCR reads. Study results and caveats: In healthy donors, age-related TCR diversity loss mainly reflected lost richness.

The template was genomic DNA from peripheral blood, not RNA. On this clonotype itself: The antigen is not known.

The ends were cut back, 3 bases at V and 5 bases at J, with 10 bases in the middle. Looked up from germline, CDR1 is SEHNR and CDR2 is FQNEAQ (reference sequence). The CDR3 contains 13 residues. Multiplex touch-down PCR with TRB-A/B primers amplified rearranged V-D-J TRB sequences. TCRdb itself ran the multiplex PCR reads through MiXCR, one entry per CDR3 protein. This table holds 2,000 to 2,500 distinct CDR3 sequences, approximately 66% found once. The V and J genes are TRBV7-9 and TRBJ2-5; possible D gene TRBD2, 6 bases. The origin of this receptor is a human donor with a solid tumor. The sample comprised blood. CDR3 DNA: TGTGCCAGCAGCTTGGGAGGATGGGAGACCCAGTACTTC. Protein product: CASSLGGWETQYF.